This T cell receptor beta chain was profiled in a study of blood T cell repertoires in COVID-19. Study in general: Sources were T cells, B-cell-depleted T cells, or PBMCs; the material itself was cDNA or gDNA.

This clone appeared a few times. This CDR3 is 15 amino acids long. V was clipped by 5 bases and J by 3 bases; unmatched bases: 8. In germline, CDR1 is MNHNY, CDR2 SVGAGI (reference sequence). Assay: immunoSEQ multiplex PCR; the TCRdb copy retains only in-frame clones and omits some. The table has about 95,000 clones, under 85% seen once. The sequenced material came from peripheral blood. This TCR came from a human donor in a cohort sampled during active COVID-19. The V and J genes are TRBV6-6 and TRBJ2-7; 9 bases align to TRBD1. Here the CDR3 reads CASSPEGQGNYEQYF. In DNA, the CDR3 is TGTGCCAGCAGTCCCGAGGGACAGGGAAACTACGAGCAGTACTTC.